The next 13 T cell receptor beta chains were all read from a single sample in a study of T cell responses to AZD1222 COVID-19 vaccine (dated by TCRdb to the early 2020s). Libraries were prepared through the immunoSEQ multiplex PCR assay. Entries here come from immuneACCESS through TCRdb and include only in-frame sequences with V and J called. Some clones fail to appear in such tables; in the studies checked, an unresolved V gene covers under half of the shortfall, and the cause of the remainder is unknown. This sample holds some 74,000 clones; roughly 87% were observed only once. 1% to 1.5% of the sample lies in the top ten. In the paper's terms, the time point label means: about 28 days (+/-7) after the second vaccine dose. The specimen comprised peripheral blood, sampled 28 days after the second AZD1222 dose. The receptors here all came from an adult who received the AZD1222 COVID-19 vaccine.

This chain links TRBV5-1 with TRBJ2-1; perhaps TRBD2 as D (6 bases). Germline CDR1 reads SGHRS; CDR2 reads YFSETQ. Trimming removed 3 bases at V and 5 bases at J, with 12 bases between. The CDR3 loop spans 14 amino acids. The CDR3, as DNA: TGCGCCAGCAGCTCCGCGGAGCGGGACAATGAGCAGTTCTTC. It is translated as CASSSAERDNEQFF.

This sequence joins TRBV21-1 and TRBJ1-5. TRBV21-1 is given as a pseudogene. This CDR3 is built from 13 residues. The CDR3 reads CASSFRRNQPQHF. The DNA for the CDR3 is TGTGCCAGCAGCTTCCGAAGAAATCAGCCCCAGCATTTT.

The gene calls are TRBV27 and TRBJ1-3; 8 positions match TRBD1. Germline assignment: CDR1 MNHEY and CDR2 SMNVEV (reference sequence). The V gene end was trimmed by 8 bases and the J gene end by 1 base; junction bases not matched to a gene: 7. The CDR3 loop spans 15 amino acids. The CDR3 here is CASGQGVGSGNTIYF. CDR3 in DNA: TGTGCCAGCGGACAGGGAGTAGGTTCTGGAAACACCATATATTTT.

The chain uses TRBV21-1 and TRBJ2-7; the D call in the table, TRBD2, was not verified against the DNA. TRBV21-1 is shown as a pseudogene. The CDR3 runs to 22 residues. Here the CDR3 reads CASSKVFGIRTSGIPSPPRQYF. The CDR3 DNA sequence: TGTGCCAGCAGCAAAGTTTTCGGGATTAGGACTAGCGGGATTCCCAGCCCTCCCCGGCAGTACTTC.

The CDR3, as DNA: TGTGCCAGCAGCTTAGATCTGTCGGAGAACAATGAGCAGTTCTTC. It encodes CASSLDLSENNEQFF. This rearrangement joins TRBV11-2 to TRBJ2-1; the D is unclear. The CDR3 loop spans 15 amino acids. Germline V lookup: CDR1 SGHAT, CDR2 FQNNGV. V lost 0 bases, J lost 5 bases, and 11 bases lay in between.

This chain connects TRBV15 to TRBJ1-6; D gene unclear. Germline values: CDR1 LNHNV, CDR2 YYDKDF (reference sequence). V was clipped by 9 bases and J by 7 bases, with 10 bases between them. CDR3 size: 12 residues. For the CDR3, the DNA is TGTGCCACTCGGACGGAGAATTCACCCCTCCACTTT. Translation: CATRTENSPLHF.

The genes are TRBV28 and TRBJ2-7; D remains unclear. The CDR3 sequence is 13 residues long. Per the germline V gene, CDR1 is MDHEN and CDR2 is SYDVKM. V was pared by 3 bases and J by 5 bases, with 11 bases between. The DNA for the CDR3 is TGTGCCAGCAGTTTGGAACAGCCAAACGAGCAGTACTTC. Amino acid sequence: CASSLEQPNEQYF.

This clone was observed a single time. The chain uses TRBV18 and TRBJ1-5; D might be TRBD1 (6 bases). Germline lookup yields CDR1 KGHSH and CDR2 LQKENI. CDR3 length equals 15 residues. Trimming shortened V by 1 base and J by 1 base, and 8 bases separated the two germline ends. The CDR3 coding sequence is TGTGCCAGCTCACCACAGGGGGGAAGCAATCAGCCCCAGCATTTT. Amino acid sequence: CASSPQGGSNQPQHF. Complete variable domain (other parts from reference TRBV18 and TRBJ1-5): NAGVMQNPRHLVRRRGQEARLRCSPMKGHSHVYWYRQLPEEGLKFMVYLQKENIIDESGMPKERFSAEFPKEGPSILRIQQVVRGDSAAYFCASSPQGGSNQPQHFGDGTRLSIL.

The gene calls are TRBV7-9 and TRBJ1-5; TRBD1 is a possible D gene (6 bases). This CDR3 has 15 residues. Germline V CDR1 and CDR2: SEHNR, FQNEAQ (reference sequence). Trimming stripped 0 bases from V and 2 bases from J, with 8 bases between. CDR3 in amino acids: CASSLAGGGNQPQHF. The CDR3 region has the DNA TGTGCCAGCAGCTTAGCAGGGGGTGGCAATCAGCCCCAGCATTTT.

The chain links TRBV6-5 to TRBJ1-2, with 8 positions matching TRBD1. V shed 6 bases and J 4 bases; nucleotides not matched to a gene: 10. The germline V gene encodes CDR1 MNHEY and CDR2 SVGAGI. This CDR3 contains 15 residues. For the CDR3, the DNA is TGTGCCAGCAGGGCGACTTGGACAGGGCTCTATGGCTACACCTTC. It codes for CASRATWTGLYGYTF.

The chain is built from TRBV7-2 and TRBJ1-6, with a tentative D call TRBD1 (5 bases). The germline V and J ends were trimmed by 3 bases and 7 bases, with 10 bases remaining between them. Germline CDR1 is SGHTA and CDR2 is FQGNSA. The CDR3 consists of 14 residues. CDR3 sequence reads: CASSFGGSNSPLHF. The CDR3 DNA reads as TGTGCCAGCAGCTTCGGGGGTAGCAATTCACCCCTCCACTTT. Looking up the rest from reference TRBV7-2 and TRBJ1-6 gives the full variable domain: GAGVSQSPSNKVTEKGKDVELRCDPISGHTALYWYRQSLGQGLEFLIYFQGNSAPDKSGLPSDRFSAERTGGSVSTLTIQRTQQEDSAVYLCASSFGGSNSPLHFGNGTRLTVT.

This rearrangement joins TRBV5-1 to TRBJ1-5; a weak D match, TRBD1 (5 bases). CDR1 and CDR2 (germline): SGHRS, YFSETQ. There are 18 residues in the CDR3. The V and J ends lost 4 bases and 1 base respectively, with 21 bases between them. CDR3 nucleotides: TGCGCCAGCAGCCATAGAAGCCGCGGGGACCGCAGCAATCAGCCCCAGCATTTT. Protein product: CASSHRSRGDRSNQPQHF.

J is TRBJ1-5 and V is TRBV5-8; D is uncertain. In germline, CDR1 is SGHTS, CDR2 YDEGEE. Trimming stripped 1 base from V and 1 base from J, with 6 bases between. CDR3 length: 14 residues. The CDR3 is CASSLYGSNQPQHF. As DNA, the CDR3 is TGTGCCAGCAGCTTGTACGGAAGCAATCAGCCCCAGCATTTT.